A selection of T cell receptor beta chains follows, all from one sample in a study of T cell clonotyping in hematopoietic cell transplantation. Assay used: immunoSEQ multiplex PCR; TCRdb lists only in-frame clones, some missing. The repertoire holds tens of thousands of clones, with 85% to 95% as singletons. Sequenced here: peripheral blood mononuclear cells, sampled before stem cell transplant. All receptors derive from a man between 50 and 59 years old with acute myeloid leukemia. Some clones in this sample may be carry-over from other donors' samples. Each CDR3 is given without its conserved first and last residue. For some rows the clone size is stated as once, few or many, or as a class when expanded; others skip it.

j_call,clone_size,v_call,cdr3_aa
TRBJ2-7,.,TRBV6-6,ASSRAGRAREQY
TRBJ2-3,once,TRBV5-6,ASSLGGRASDTQY
TRBJ1-2,.,TRBV19,ASSIWSKDGYT
TRBJ2-7,.,TRBV6-6,ASSPSGTMAYEQY
TRBJ1-5,.,TRBV2,AASPIGGQPQH
TRBJ2-3,.,TRBV5-6,ASSSLQAGGDTQY
TRBJ2-7,.,TRBV19,ASRTRQAASYEQY
TRBJ1-2,.,TRBV19,ASSLQGGDVVNYGYT
TRBJ1-2,once,TRBV7-9,ASSAGSHTYGYT
TRBJ2-3,.,TRBV2,ASSSGQTQY